This TCR beta chain was identified in a study of cytomegalovirus exposure and HLA in healthy donors. Study-wide findings and caveats: In vitro data verified a few CMV-associated chains as specific for CMV antigens. Rare sequences made up most TCRs, while some public TCRs were found in many donors. The TCR clusters that emerged in the first cohort tended, a later analysis found, to co-occur in the roughly 120 validation repertoires.

V was clipped by 9 bases and J by 7 bases; unmatched bases: 7. The CDR3 covers 12 residues. Germline CDR1 reads SNHLY; CDR2 reads FYNNEI. As concerns this clone: Its matching antigen is unknown.

The repertoire was sequenced with immunoSEQ multiplex PCR; TCRdb's copy has only in-frame clones and lacks some. Seen here are under 250,000 clones, approximately 87% observed once, and the top ten hold about 6%. The chain combines TRBV2 with TRBJ2-5, with 8 bases fitting TRBD2. The receptor's source is a woman under 30 in good health and CMV-seronegative. The sample consisted of PBMCs. The CDR3: CARDTSGGTQYF. CDR3 in DNA: TGTGCCAGAGACACCAGCGGGGGGACCCAGTACTTC.